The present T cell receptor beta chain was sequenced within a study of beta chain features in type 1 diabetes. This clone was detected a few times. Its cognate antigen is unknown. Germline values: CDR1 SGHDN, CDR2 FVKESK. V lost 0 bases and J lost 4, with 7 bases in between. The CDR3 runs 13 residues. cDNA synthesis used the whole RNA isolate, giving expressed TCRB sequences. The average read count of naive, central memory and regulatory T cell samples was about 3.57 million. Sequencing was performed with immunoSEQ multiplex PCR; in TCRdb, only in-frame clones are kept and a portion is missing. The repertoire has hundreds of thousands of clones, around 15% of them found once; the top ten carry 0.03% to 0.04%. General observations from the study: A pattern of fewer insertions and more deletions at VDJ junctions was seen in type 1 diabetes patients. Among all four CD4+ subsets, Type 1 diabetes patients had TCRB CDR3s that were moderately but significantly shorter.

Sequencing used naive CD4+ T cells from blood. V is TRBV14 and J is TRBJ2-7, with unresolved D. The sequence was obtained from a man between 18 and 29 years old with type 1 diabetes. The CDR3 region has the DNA TGTGCCAGCAGCCAAGACCCGAGATACGAGCAGTACTTC. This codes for CASSQDPRYEQYF.